This T cell receptor beta chain was captured by sequencing in a study of brain T cells in children with intractable seizures (dated by TCRdb to the early 2020s). Study-wide context: As a first screen for immune gene transcripts, resected brain tissue from under 70 pediatric epilepsy surgery cases was run on a NanoString immunology panel. About 70% of the 12 selected surgery cases also had pre-surgery blood sequenced, which left four cases with brain tissue only. Points the paper makes about the study in general: Sequencing depth differed between pre- and post-surgery blood, so clones missing from the pre-surgery sample may reflect undersampling. The patients' HCMV serostatus was not known, and viral specificity was inferred solely from CDR3 sequence similarity.

Details on this clone: Its antigen is still unknown. Per-base qualities were not stored, and no clone one base away is much larger.

There are 15 amino acids in the CDR3, from cysteine to phenylalanine inclusive. Only CDR3 DNA is held: 45 bases, read in frame from base 1. CDR1 is given as MNHEY and CDR2 as SVGAGI, both from the germline V gene. The junction shows trimming of 5 bases on V and 4 bases on J, and the gene matches do not reach 10 bases of it. TCR beta chain sequences were generated from genomic DNA using the immunoSEQ assay. For the original study's pipeline: CDR3 sequences that did not begin with the conserved framework cysteine at position 104 were removed by hand. To get clonality, the normalized Shannon's Diversity Index was subtracted from one, giving values from 0 (maximal diversity) to 1 (oligoclonal). Differences in the frequency of the same CDR3 between samples, such as brain versus blood, were assessed with chi-squared comparison-of-proportions tests. Public clonotypes were found by searching immuneACCESS, and the VDJdb browser was used to assess similarity to known antiviral clonotypes. Imported from immuneACCESS, the table was reduced by TCRdb to in-frame sequences with V and J called. These copies leave out some clones; in studies compared against another copy, an unresolved V gene accounts for under half, and the cause of the remainder is not known. Clone size and the V and J calls come from that table; the DNA yielded D and trimming. The sample has some 41,000 clones on record, about nine tenths of them singletons. Around 5.9% of the sample goes to the ten largest clones.

Taken with the paper, the label for time point translates to: resected brain tissue, or blood drawn just prior to surgery. The surgery cases that showed the highest brain T cell transcript signatures were chosen for TCR beta chain sequencing of brain tissue, and of blood when it was available. Patients had been treated with at least one anti-epileptic drug before surgery. The TCR-sequenced patients were children whose drug-resistant epilepsy was caused by tuberous sclerosis complex, focal cortical dysplasia, Rasmussen encephalitis or hemimegalencephaly. The Monarch genomic DNA purification kit was used to extract bulk genomic DNA from unsorted brain tissue and from whole blood.

The sequence links TRBV6-5 to TRBJ1-2, with 7 central nucleotides matching TRBD1. Sequenced material: peripheral blood, taken at surgery. This TCR derives from a girl aged 2-9 years with tuberous sclerosis and intractable seizures. DNA sequence: TGTGCCAGCAGTCCTCGACAGGGAGTGGGCTATGGCTACACCTTC. Translated, this gives CASSPRQGVGYGYTF.